These T cell receptor beta chains were read from a single sample in a study of blood T cell repertoires in COVID-19. Using immunoSEQ multiplex PCR, the repertoire was profiled, and TCRdb retains in-frame clones only, with some absent. The sample records some 170,000 clones, approximately 85% being singletons. Sample: peripheral blood. The receptors originated from a woman aged 60-75 years with acute or convalescent COVID-19. CDR3s include the opening cysteine and the closing phenylalanine or tryptophan. Each record gives: V gene, D gene, clone size, J gene, CDR3 DNA, CDR3 protein. D genes are given only for firm matches. A row's size may be missing; if present it is once, few, many or a size class.

V: TRBV19; D: TRBD2; size: .; J: TRBJ2-1; DNA: TGTGCCAGTAGTATCGGGACTAGCGGAGAGCAGTTCTTC; CDR3: CASSIGTSGEQFF
V: TRBV7-9; D: .; size: .; J: TRBJ2-1; DNA: TGTGCCAGCAGTTCGAAGAGCTCCTACAATGAGCAGTTCTTC; CDR3: CASSSKSSYNEQFF
V: TRBV6-5; D: TRBD1; size: .; J: TRBJ1-2; DNA: TGTGCCAGCCTCCCGGGACAGGGGCCGTTCTATGGCTACACCTTC; CDR3: CASLPGQGPFYGYTF
V: TRBV19; D: TRBD1; size: .; J: TRBJ1-5; DNA: TGTGCCACTGAATTACAGGGGCTTTTTCAGCCCCAGCATTTT; CDR3: CATELQGLFQPQHF
V: TRBV18; D: TRBD1; size: .; J: TRBJ1-1; DNA: TGTGCCAGCTCACTTCGACAGGGAAACACTGAAGCTTTCTTT; CDR3: CASSLRQGNTEAFF
V: TRBV6-5; D: TRBD2; size: few; J: TRBJ2-1; DNA: TGTGCCAGCAGCCTGACTAGCGGGAGTTTTGATGAGCAGTTCTTC; CDR3: CASSLTSGSFDEQFF
V: TRBV20-1; D: TRBD1; size: .; J: TRBJ1-2; DNA: TGCAGTGCTAGTTCCGGGACAGGAGCCTATGGCTACACCTTC; CDR3: CSASSGTGAYGYTF
V: TRBV18; D: .; size: .; J: TRBJ2-1; DNA: TGTGCCAGCTCACCGGCTAGCCGGGGTGCCACCGTGAATGAGCAGTTCTTC; CDR3: CASSPASRGATVNEQFF
V: TRBV7-3; D: .; size: few; J: TRBJ2-7; DNA: TGTGCCAGCAGCCCCTCTTACTCCTACGAGCAGTACTTC; CDR3: CASSPSYSYEQYF
V: TRBV2; D: TRBD2; size: .; J: TRBJ2-3; DNA: TGTGCCAGCAGTGATGGACTAGCGGGAGTGATCACAGATACGCAGTATTTT; CDR3: CASSDGLAGVITDTQYF
V: TRBV6-5; D: TRBD2; size: .; J: TRBJ2-5; DNA: TGTGCCAGCAGTTCTTTAGGACTAGAGGGCCAAGAGACCCAGTACTTC; CDR3: CASSSLGLEGQETQYF
V: TRBV19; D: .; size: .; J: TRBJ1-2; DNA: TGTGCCAGTAAGGCAGCGCCGGGCTATGGCTACACCTTC; CDR3: CASKAAPGYGYTF
V: TRBV3-1/TRBV3-2; D: .; size: .; J: TRBJ1-1; DNA: TGTGCCAGCAGCCAGGCGGGACCCCGGACCACTGAAGCTTTCTTT; CDR3: CASSQAGPRTTEAFF
V: TRBV10-3; D: TRBD1; size: once; J: TRBJ1-1; DNA: TGTGCCACCCACGGGGCAGGGGGGTTGAACACTGAAGCTTTCTTT; CDR3: CATHGAGGLNTEAFF
V: TRBV3-1/TRBV3-2; D: TRBD1; size: .; J: TRBJ1-1; DNA: TGTGCCAGCAGCCCGCAAGGGACAGCGAACACTGAAGCTTTCTTT; CDR3: CASSPQGTANTEAFF
V: TRBV15; D: .; size: once; J: TRBJ1-2; DNA: TGTGCCACCAGCAGAGAAACATTCCATGGCTACACCTTC; CDR3: CATSRETFHGYTF
V: TRBV10-3; D: .; size: .; J: TRBJ1-2; DNA: TGTGCCATCAGTGAGGACCCAGGCACTAACTATGGCTACACCTTC; CDR3: CAISEDPGTNYGYTF
V: TRBV7-9; D: TRBD2; size: .; J: TRBJ2-5; DNA: TGTGCCAGCAGCTCAGGGACTAGCGGGGAGACCCAGTACTTC; CDR3: CASSSGTSGETQYF
V: TRBV9; D: TRBD2; size: .; J: TRBJ2-7; DNA: TGTGCCAGCAGCGCCGGGACTAGCGGCTACGAGCAGTACTTC; CDR3: CASSAGTSGYEQYF
V: TRBV18; D: .; size: .; J: TRBJ2-4; DNA: TGTGCCAGCTCACCGGGCAGGGAGGTCAAAAACATTCAGTACTTC; CDR3: CASSPGREVKNIQYF
V: TRBV27; D: TRBD1; size: .; J: TRBJ2-6; DNA: TGTGCCAGCAGGGGACAGGGAACGCGTGGGGCCAACGTCCTGACTTTC; CDR3: CASRGQGTRGANVLTF
V: TRBV12-3/TRBV12-4; D: .; size: .; J: TRBJ1-2; DNA: TGTGCCAGCAGTTTATCGGGTTTGCATGGCTACACCTTC; CDR3: CASSLSGLHGYTF
V: TRBV11-2; D: .; size: .; J: TRBJ2-7; DNA: TGTGCCAGCAGCCCAGGGTCCGAGCAGTACTTC; CDR3: CASSPGSEQYF
V: TRBV30; D: .; size: .; J: TRBJ1-1; DNA: TGTGCCTGGAGTGTAGGTGGAGACACTGAAGCTTTCTTT; CDR3: CAWSVGGDTEAFF
V: TRBV19; D: .; size: .; J: TRBJ1-5; DNA: TGTGCCAGTAGCTCCCAGGGTAGCAATCAGCCCCAGCATTTT; CDR3: CASSSQGSNQPQHF
V: TRBV3-1/TRBV3-2; D: .; size: .; J: TRBJ2-1; DNA: TGTGCCAGCAGCCAGGGCTGGGGCGATTACTACTACAATGAGCAGTTCTTC; CDR3: CASSQGWGDYYYNEQFF
V: TRBV9; D: TRBD1; size: .; J: TRBJ1-2; DNA: TGTGCCAGCAGCGTAGACAGGGGAAGGTATGGCTACACCTTC; CDR3: CASSVDRGRYGYTF
V: TRBV2; D: TRBD2; size: .; J: TRBJ2-2; DNA: TGTGCCAGCGCCGTTCCTTTAGCGGGAGGGCCAGGAACCGGGGAGCTGTTTTTT; CDR3: CASAVPLAGGPGTGELFF